This TCR beta chain was identified during a study of T cells after yellow fever vaccination. Study findings and constraints: A secondary response was less intense yet reached its peak sooner, at day 5 versus 15. Abundant clonotypes from the bulk population could have been carried over as contaminants into FACS-sorted repertoires.

The table lists this clonotype with a few counts. The antigen is undetermined. The CDR3 covers 15 residues. Trimming cost V 1 base and J 4 bases, with 12 bases left between them. CDR1 is MNHEY, CDR2 SVGEGT, per germline. TCRdb re-called the 5' RACE reads through MiXCR, storing one row per CDR3 protein. The sample records hundreds of thousands of distinct CDR3 sequences, around a tenth being singletons. The rearrangement joins TRBV6-2 or TRBV6-3 to TRBJ2-3; a weak D match, TRBD2 (7 bases). The sequencing here drew on PBMCs, taken on the day of the first yellow fever vaccination. This clonotype originated in a man in his late teens or twenties who received the YFV17D yellow fever vaccine. CDR3 nucleotides: TGTGCCAGCAGTTACTATCCGGGGGGCGCAGATACGCAGTATTTT. This encodes CASSYYPGGADTQYF.